The clone carrying this T cell receptor (beta chain) is a singleton in its sample. In the original workflow: Quantification of nucleated cells was approximated via reference gene primer amplification. Assay used: immunoSEQ multiplex PCR; TCRdb lists only in-frame clones, some missing. V and J calls and clone size come straight from that table; D and trimming were deduced from the DNA. The data hold about 200,000 clones, with 85% observed a single time. The data derive from a study of blood T cell repertoires in COVID-19. The overall study: Samples representing acute and convalescent COVID-19 were sourced from the United States, Italy and Spain.

Participants were aged about 18 to 100 years from around 26 US areas. The TCR comes from a man between 35 and 55 years old who had recovered from COVID-19. Sequencing was done on a sample of PBMCs or T cells enriched from blood (not recorded which).

Written as DNA, the CDR3 is TGCGCCAGCAGCCAAGATAGGCAGGGCCTTGCATATGGCTACACCTTC. Its translation: CASSQDRQGLAYGYTF. This sequence joins TRBV4-3 and TRBJ1-2; D possibly corresponds to TRBD1 (5 bases). Trimming shortened V by 0 bases and J by 5 bases, and 16 bases separated the two germline ends. The CDR3 loop spans 16 amino acids. CDR1 LGHNA and CDR2 YSLEER come from the germline V gene.